The next 17 T cell receptor beta chains were all read from a single sample in a study of STAT3 mutations in large granular lymphocyte leukemia. Overall study findings and caveats: In T-cell large granular lymphocyte leukemia, about half of patients showed multiple immunodominant subclonotypes.

Generated by immunoSEQ multiplex PCR, the TCRdb table keeps only in-frame clones and is missing some. The data show more than 25,000 clones, with around three quarters seen just once and roughly 30% held by the top ten. Their specific antigens are unknown. Sequences were obtained from peripheral blood mononuclear cells. Receptors were obtained from a woman in her forties or fifties with T-cell large granular lymphocyte leukemia. Some clones in this sample may be carry-over from other donors' samples.

This chain links TRBV4-1 with TRBJ1-5; maybe TRBD1 (5 bases). Deletions cut 1 base from V and 2 bases from J, with 12 bases between. The CDR3 spans 16 residues. The germline gives CDR1 MGHRA, CDR2 YSYEKL. CDR3 bases: TGCGCCAGCAGCCAAGCCTACGGGGGGGGCAATCAGCCCCAGCATTTT. It codes for CASSQAYGGGNQPQHF.

This chain joins TRBV27 and TRBJ2-7; 10 nucleotides match TRBD2. The CDR3 sequence is 15 residues long. The germline CDR1 and CDR2 sequences are MNHEY and SMNVEV (reference sequence). J lost 1 base, V lost 4 bases, and 4 bases had no gene match. DNA of the CDR3: TGTGCCAGCAGTTCTCGGACTAGCGGATCCTACGAGCAGTACTTC. This sequence encodes CASSSRTSGSYEQYF.

V gene TRBV5-4 combines with J gene TRBJ2-7; 9 bases line up with TRBD1. This CDR3 is built from 15 residues. Germline lookup yields CDR1 SGHNT and CDR2 YYREEE (reference sequence). After removal of 4 bases from V and 4 bases from J, the junction contained 9 bases not matched to a gene. CDR3 sequence (DNA): TGTGCCAGCAGCCGCACCGGGACAGGGATATACGAGCAGTACTTC. Protein sequence: CASSRTGTGIYEQYF.

This rearrangement joins TRBV4-1 to TRBJ1-5; D uncertain. The CDR3 sequence is 14 residues long. Between the trimmed V and J ends, which lost 3 bases and 6 bases, there was a span of 12 bases. Germline V gives CDR1 MGHRA, CDR2 YSYEKL. CDR3 in amino acids: CASSQKQEFQPQHF. DNA for the CDR3: TGCGCCAGCAGCCAGAAGCAGGAGTTTCAGCCCCAGCATTTT.

V and J are TRBV5-1 and TRBJ2-7; TRBD2 agrees at 13 bases. V trimming: 7 bases; J trimming: 3 bases; junction bases outside the gene matches: 4. The CDR3 is 14 amino acids. CDR1 SGHRS and CDR2 YFSETQ come from the germline V gene. The CDR3 here is CASHGLAGDYEQYF. Written as DNA, the CDR3 is TGCGCCAGCCACGGACTAGCGGGAGACTACGAGCAGTACTTC.

The chain combines TRBV7-2 with TRBJ2-1, with D possibly called TRBD1 or TRBD2 (5 bases each). V was cut by 5 bases and J by 7 bases, with 21 bases left in between. The CDR3 consists of 16 residues. Germline V lookup: CDR1 SGHTA, CDR2 FQGNSA. The CDR3 coding sequence is TGTGCCAGCAGCAAGGCTTTAGCGCAGGGCCAAAATGAGCAGTTCTTC. Protein sequence: CASSKALAQGQNEQFF. Filled out from reference TRBV7-2 and TRBJ2-1, the complete variable domain reads GAGVSQSPSNKVTEKGKDVELRCDPISGHTALYWYRQSLGQGLEFLIYFQGNSAPDKSGLPSDRFSAERTGGSVSTLTIQRTQQEDSAVYLCASSKALAQGQNEQFFGPGTRLTVL.

This chain's CDR3 is CASQTGARGNSNQPQHF. CDR3 nucleotides: TGTGCCAGCCAAACGGGGGCGCGGGGCAATAGCAATCAGCCCCAGCATTTT. The V gene is TRBV28, the J gene TRBJ1-5, with D possibly TRBD1 on 6 matching bases. V was trimmed by 8 bases and J by 0 bases, leaving 20 bases between them. CDR3 length equals 17 residues. Germline V lookup: CDR1 MDHEN, CDR2 SYDVKM.

This clone is a singleton in its sample. The V gene is TRBV4-1, the J gene TRBJ1-1; possible D gene TRBD1, 6 bases. V shed 0 bases and J shed 11 bases, with 19 bases lying between them. Germline lookup yields CDR1 MGHRA and CDR2 YSYEKL. CDR3 length: 15 amino acids. This chain's CDR3 is CASSQERNREVGAFF. The DNA for the CDR3 is TGCGCCAGCAGCCAAGAAAGGAACAGGGAGGTCGGGGCTTTCTTT.

The chain recombines TRBV5-1 with TRBJ2-3; 8 nucleotides align to TRBD2. Germline trimming cut 2 bases from V and 2 bases from J; bases unmatched to any gene: 4. The CDR3 contains 15 residues. Germline CDR1 SGHRS, CDR2 YFSETQ. The CDR3 DNA is TGCGCCAGCAGCTTAATAGCGGGAATCACAGATACGCAGTATTTT. It specifies CASSLIAGITDTQYF.

This chain connects TRBV27 to TRBJ2-7; 8 nucleotides line up with TRBD2. The CDR3 runs to 15 residues. V shed 0 bases and J 6 bases; nucleotides not matched to a gene: 7. Germline V gene sequence: CDR1 MNHEY, CDR2 SMNVEV (reference sequence). The CDR3 reads CASSLSPAGEGEQYF. CDR3 DNA: TGTGCCAGCAGTTTATCACCAGCGGGAGAGGGCGAGCAGTACTTC.

For this clone: This same CDR3 is encoded by further DNA sequences in the sample. V gene TRBV28 combines with J gene TRBJ1-1; TRBD1 agrees at 8 bases. CDR1 is MDHEN, CDR2 SYDVKM, per germline. The CDR3 is 14 residues long. J gave up 4 bases and V 6 bases, and 7 bases lay outside the gene matches. CDR3 in DNA: TGTGCCAGCAGCCCAGGGGGCAGGGGCACTGAAGCTTTCTTT. Translating gives CASSPGGRGTEAFF. The full variable domain, with the rest looked up from reference TRBV28 and TRBJ1-1, is DVKVTQSSRYLVKRTGEKVFLECVQDMDHENMFWYRQDPGLGLRLIYFSYDVKMKEKGDIPEGYSVSREKKERFSLILESASTNQTSMYLCASSPGGRGTEAFFGQGTRLTVV.

Judged by abundance, this clone is medium-sized. CDR3 nucleotide sequence: TGTGCCAGCAGCCAAGTTCCGGGACAGGGAGACAATGAGCAGTTCTTC. Translation: CASSQVPGQGDNEQFF. The rearrangement joins TRBV14 to TRBJ2-1; TRBD1 matches 9 bases. The CDR3 length is 16 residues. Trimming removed 1 base from V and 5 bases from J; junction bases left unmatched: 6. Germline loops: CDR1 SGHDN, CDR2 FVKESK.

V usage is TRBV11-2 and J usage is TRBJ2-3; 8 bases map to TRBD1. There are 15 residues in the CDR3. Losses at the gene ends were 5 bases for V and 6 bases for J; bases not matched to a gene: 10. The germline V gene has CDR1 SGHAT and CDR2 FQNNGV. In DNA, the CDR3 is TGTGCCAGCAGCCCCAGGGACAGGTCTAGGGATACGCAGTATTTT. This gives the protein CASSPRDRSRDTQYF.

The V and J genes are TRBV7-9 and TRBJ2-2; D remains unclear. V dropped 5 bases and J dropped 5 bases, with 12 bases sitting between them. This CDR3 region has 14 residues. Germline values: CDR1 SEHNR, CDR2 FQNEAQ (reference sequence). As DNA, the CDR3 is TGTGCCAGCAGCCCTCCGGTGCGGACCGGGGAGCTGTTTTTT. Protein product: CASSPPVRTGELFF.

This clone was seen only a few times. This chain links TRBV4-3 with TRBJ2-2; D possibly corresponds to TRBD2 (5 bases). The CDR3 is made up of 17 amino acids. Germline V gives CDR1 LGHNA, CDR2 YSLEER. Trimming took off 0 bases at V and 6 bases at J, with 17 bases between the two ends. The DNA of the CDR3 is TGCGCCAGCAGCCAAGATAGGAGGTTGATGGCTCCCGGGGAGCTGTTTTTT. This encodes CASSQDRRLMAPGELFF.

DNA for the CDR3: TGCGCCAGCAGCTTGCTCCGACAGGGGTCTAGCAATGAGCAGTTCTTC. It yields the protein CASSLLRQGSSNEQFF. The rearrangement links TRBV5-1 to TRBJ2-1, with 8 bases fitting TRBD1. Germline values: CDR1 SGHRS, CDR2 YFSETQ. V was clipped by 1 base and J by 6 bases; unmatched bases: 9. CDR3 length equals 16 residues.

The chain uses TRBV18 and TRBJ2-6; 10 positions match TRBD1. With V trimmed by 6 bases and J by 1 base, 15 bases remained unmatched. This CDR3 is 20 amino acids long. Looked up from germline, CDR1 is KGHSH and CDR2 is LQKENI. The CDR3 region is CASSRRTSTGGMSGANVLTF. CDR3 DNA sequence: TGTGCCAGCTCCCGCCGCACCTCGACAGGGGGCATGTCTGGGGCCAACGTCCTGACTTTC.